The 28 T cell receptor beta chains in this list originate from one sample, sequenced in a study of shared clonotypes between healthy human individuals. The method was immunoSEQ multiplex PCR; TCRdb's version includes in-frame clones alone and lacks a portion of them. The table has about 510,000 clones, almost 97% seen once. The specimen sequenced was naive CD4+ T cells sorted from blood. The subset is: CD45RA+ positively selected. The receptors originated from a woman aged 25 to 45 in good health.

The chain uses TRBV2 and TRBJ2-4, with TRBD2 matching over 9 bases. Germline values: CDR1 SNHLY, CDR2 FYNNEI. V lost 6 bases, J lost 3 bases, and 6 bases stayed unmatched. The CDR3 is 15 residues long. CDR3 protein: CASSGGRGYKNIQYF. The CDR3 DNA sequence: TGTGCCAGCAGCGGCGGGAGGGGGTACAAAAACATTCAGTACTTC.

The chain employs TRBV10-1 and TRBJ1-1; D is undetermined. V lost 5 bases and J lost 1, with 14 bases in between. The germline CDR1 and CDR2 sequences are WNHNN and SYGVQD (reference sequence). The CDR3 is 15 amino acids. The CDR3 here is CASSPRGARNTEAFF. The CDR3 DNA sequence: TGCGCCAGCAGTCCCAGAGGAGCAAGGAACACTGAAGCTTTCTTT.

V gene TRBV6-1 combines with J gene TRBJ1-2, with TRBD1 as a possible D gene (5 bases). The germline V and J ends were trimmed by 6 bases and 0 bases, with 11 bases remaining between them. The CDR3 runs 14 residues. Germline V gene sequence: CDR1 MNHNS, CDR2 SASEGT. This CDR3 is CASSRDGANYGYTF. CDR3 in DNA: TGTGCCAGCAGCCGGGACGGGGCTAACTATGGCTACACCTTC.

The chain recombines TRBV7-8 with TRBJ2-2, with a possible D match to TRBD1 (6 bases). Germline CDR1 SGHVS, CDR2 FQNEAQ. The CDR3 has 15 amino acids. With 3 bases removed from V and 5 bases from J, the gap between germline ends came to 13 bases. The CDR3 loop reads CASSLQGTGTGELFF. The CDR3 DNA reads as TGTGCCAGCAGCTTGCAGGGGACGGGGACCGGGGAGCTGTTTTTT.

The CDR3 is CATSRPGRANEQFF. The CDR3 coding sequence is TGTGCCACCAGCAGACCCGGGAGGGCCAATGAGCAGTTCTTC. The genes are TRBV15 and TRBJ2-1; 8 bases agree with TRBD2. Germline lookup yields CDR1 LNHNV and CDR2 YYDKDF (reference sequence). V gave up 2 bases and J gave up 6 bases; unmatched junction bases: 3. The CDR3 totals 14 residues.

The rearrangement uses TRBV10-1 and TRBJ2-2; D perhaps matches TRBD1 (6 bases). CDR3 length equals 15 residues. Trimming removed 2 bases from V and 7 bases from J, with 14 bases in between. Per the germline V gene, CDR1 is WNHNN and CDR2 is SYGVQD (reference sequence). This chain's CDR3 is CASSEGKQGIGELFF. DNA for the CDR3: TGCGCCAGCAGTGAGGGAAAACAGGGAATCGGGGAGCTGTTTTTT.

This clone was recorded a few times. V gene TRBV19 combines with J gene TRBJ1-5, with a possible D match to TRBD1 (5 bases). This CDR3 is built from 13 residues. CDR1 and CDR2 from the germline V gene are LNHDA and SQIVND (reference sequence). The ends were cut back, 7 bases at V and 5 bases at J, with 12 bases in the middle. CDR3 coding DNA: TGTGCCAGTATTGGGGGAAGATATCAGCCCCAGCATTTT. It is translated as CASIGGRYQPQHF.

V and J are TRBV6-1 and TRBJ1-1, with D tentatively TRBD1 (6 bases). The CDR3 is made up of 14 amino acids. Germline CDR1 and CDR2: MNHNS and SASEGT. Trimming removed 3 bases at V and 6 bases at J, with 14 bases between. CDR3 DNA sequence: TGTGCCAGCAGTGATTACAGGGTCTCGGCTGAAGCTTTCTTT. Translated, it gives CASSDYRVSAEAFF.

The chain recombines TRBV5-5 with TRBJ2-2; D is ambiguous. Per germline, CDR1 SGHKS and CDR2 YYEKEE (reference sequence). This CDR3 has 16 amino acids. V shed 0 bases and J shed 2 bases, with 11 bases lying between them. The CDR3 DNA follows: TGTGCCAGCAGCTTGGGACTTGCCATCAACACCGGGGAGCTGTTTTTT. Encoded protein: CASSLGLAINTGELFF. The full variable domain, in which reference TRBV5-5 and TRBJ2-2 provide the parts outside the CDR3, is DAGVTQSPTHLIKTRGQQVTLRCSPISGHKSVSWYQQVLGQGPQFIFQYYEKEERGRGNFPDRFSARQFPNYSSELNVNALLLGDSALYLCASSLGLAINTGELFFGEGSRLTVL.

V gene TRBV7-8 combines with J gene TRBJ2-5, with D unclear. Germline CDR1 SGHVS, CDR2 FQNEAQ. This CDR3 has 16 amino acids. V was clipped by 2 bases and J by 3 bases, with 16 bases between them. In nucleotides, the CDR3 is TGTGCCAGCAGCTTATTCCCAGTGATGGGCAAAGAGACCCAGTACTTC. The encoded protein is CASSLFPVMGKETQYF.

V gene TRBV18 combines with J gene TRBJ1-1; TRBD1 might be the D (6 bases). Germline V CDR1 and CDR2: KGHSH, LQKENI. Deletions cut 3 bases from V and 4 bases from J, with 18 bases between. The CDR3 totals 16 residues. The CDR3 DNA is TGTGCCAGCTCACCGGGCAGGGGCCGATGGGGCACTGAAGCTTTCTTT. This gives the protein CASSPGRGRWGTEAFF.

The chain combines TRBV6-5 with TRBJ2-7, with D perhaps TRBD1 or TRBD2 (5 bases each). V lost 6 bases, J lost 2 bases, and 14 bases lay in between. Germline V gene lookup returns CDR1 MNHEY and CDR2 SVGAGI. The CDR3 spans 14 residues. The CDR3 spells CASSRTRDPYEQYF. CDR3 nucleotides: TGTGCCAGCAGCCGAACTAGGGACCCCTACGAGCAGTACTTC.

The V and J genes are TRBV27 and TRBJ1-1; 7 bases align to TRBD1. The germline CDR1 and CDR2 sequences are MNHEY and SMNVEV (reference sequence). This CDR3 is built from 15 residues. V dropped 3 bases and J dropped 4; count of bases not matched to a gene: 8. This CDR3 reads CASSFSTGLITEAFF. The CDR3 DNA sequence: TGTGCCAGCAGTTTCTCGACAGGGTTGATCACTGAAGCTTTCTTT.

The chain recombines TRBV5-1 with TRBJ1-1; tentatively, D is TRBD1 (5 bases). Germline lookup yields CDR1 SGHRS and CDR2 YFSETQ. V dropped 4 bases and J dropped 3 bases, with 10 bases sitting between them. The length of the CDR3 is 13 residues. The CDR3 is CASSSLGDTEAFF. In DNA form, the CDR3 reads TGCGCCAGCAGCAGCCTAGGGGACACTGAAGCTTTCTTT.

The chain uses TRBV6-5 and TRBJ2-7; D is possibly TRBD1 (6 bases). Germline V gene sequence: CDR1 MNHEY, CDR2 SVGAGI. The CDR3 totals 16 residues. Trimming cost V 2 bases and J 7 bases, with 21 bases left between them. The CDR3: CASSYTGRGRSREQYF. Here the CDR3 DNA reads TGTGCCAGCAGTTACACGGGCAGGGGAAGGAGCCGGGAGCAGTACTTC.

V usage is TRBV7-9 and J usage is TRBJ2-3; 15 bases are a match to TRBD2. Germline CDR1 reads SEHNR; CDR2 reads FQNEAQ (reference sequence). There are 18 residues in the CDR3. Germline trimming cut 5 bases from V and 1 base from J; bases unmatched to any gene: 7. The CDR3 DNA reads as TGTGCCAGCAGCCGCCGGACTAGCGGGAGGGCGGGCACAGATACGCAGTATTTT. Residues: CASSRRTSGRAGTDTQYF.

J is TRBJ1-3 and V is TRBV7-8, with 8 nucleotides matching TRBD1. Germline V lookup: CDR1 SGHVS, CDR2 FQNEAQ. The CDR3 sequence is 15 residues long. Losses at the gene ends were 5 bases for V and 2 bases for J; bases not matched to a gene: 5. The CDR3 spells CASSGHRGAGNTIYF. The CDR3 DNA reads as TGTGCCAGCAGCGGCCACAGGGGGGCTGGAAACACCATATATTTT.

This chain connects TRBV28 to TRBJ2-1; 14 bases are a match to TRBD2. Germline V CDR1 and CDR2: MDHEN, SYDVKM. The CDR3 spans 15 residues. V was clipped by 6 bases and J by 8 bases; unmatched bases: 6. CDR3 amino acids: CASRLTSGRADEQFF. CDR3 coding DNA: TGTGCCAGCAGACTGACTAGCGGGAGGGCCGATGAGCAGTTCTTC.

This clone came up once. The CDR3 spells CASSSGGGFPREQYF. The CDR3 DNA sequence: TGTGCCAGCAGCTCGGGAGGGGGGTTCCCTCGTGAGCAGTACTTC. The V call is TRBV9, the J call TRBJ2-7; the match to TRBD2 covers 8 bases. V lost 4 bases, J lost 7 bases, and 13 bases stayed unmatched. The CDR3 is 15 amino acids. Per the germline V gene, CDR1 is SGDLS and CDR2 is YYNGEE.

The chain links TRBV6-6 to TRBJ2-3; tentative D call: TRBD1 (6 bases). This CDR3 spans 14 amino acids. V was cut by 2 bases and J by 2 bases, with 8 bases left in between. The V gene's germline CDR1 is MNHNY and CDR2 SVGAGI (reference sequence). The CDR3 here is CASSYGQTTDTQYF. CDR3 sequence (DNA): TGTGCCAGCAGTTACGGACAGACCACAGATACGCAGTATTTT.

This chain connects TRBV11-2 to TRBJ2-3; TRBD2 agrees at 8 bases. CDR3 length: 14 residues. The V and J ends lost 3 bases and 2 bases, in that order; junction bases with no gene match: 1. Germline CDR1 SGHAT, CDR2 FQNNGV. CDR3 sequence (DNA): TGTGCCAGCAGCTTTAGCGGGGCCACAGATACGCAGTATTTT. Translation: CASSFSGATDTQYF.

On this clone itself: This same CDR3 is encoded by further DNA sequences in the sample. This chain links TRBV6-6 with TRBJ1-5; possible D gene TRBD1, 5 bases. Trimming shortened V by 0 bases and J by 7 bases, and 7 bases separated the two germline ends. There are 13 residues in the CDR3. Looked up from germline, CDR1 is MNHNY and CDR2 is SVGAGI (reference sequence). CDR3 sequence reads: CASSYSGTQPQHF. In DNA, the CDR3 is TGTGCCAGCAGTTACTCAGGGACCCAGCCCCAGCATTTT.

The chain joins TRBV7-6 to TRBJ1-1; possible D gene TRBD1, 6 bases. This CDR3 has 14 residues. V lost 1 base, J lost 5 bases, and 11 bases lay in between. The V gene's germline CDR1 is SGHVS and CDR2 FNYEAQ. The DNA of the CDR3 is TGTGCCAGCAGCTTAGACCGGCAGGGGACTGAAGCTTTCTTT. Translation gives CASSLDRQGTEAFF. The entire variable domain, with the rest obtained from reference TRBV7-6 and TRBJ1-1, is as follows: GAGVSQSPRYKVTKRGQDVALRCDPISGHVSLYWYRQALGQGPEFLTYFNYEAQQDKSGLPNDRFSAERPEGSISTLTIQRTEQRDSAMYRCASSLDRQGTEAFFGQGTRLTVV.

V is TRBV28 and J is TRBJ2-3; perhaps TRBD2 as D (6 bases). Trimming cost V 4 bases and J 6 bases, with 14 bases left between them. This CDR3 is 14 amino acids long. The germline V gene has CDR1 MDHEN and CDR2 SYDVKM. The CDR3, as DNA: TGTGCCAGCAGTTGGGGCGGGGAGTCGGATACGCAGTATTTT. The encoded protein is CASSWGGESDTQYF. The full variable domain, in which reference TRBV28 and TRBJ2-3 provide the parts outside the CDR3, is DVKVTQSSRYLVKRTGEKVFLECVQDMDHENMFWYRQDPGLGLRLIYFSYDVKMKEKGDIPEGYSVSREKKERFSLILESASTNQTSMYLCASSWGGESDTQYFGPGTRLTVL.

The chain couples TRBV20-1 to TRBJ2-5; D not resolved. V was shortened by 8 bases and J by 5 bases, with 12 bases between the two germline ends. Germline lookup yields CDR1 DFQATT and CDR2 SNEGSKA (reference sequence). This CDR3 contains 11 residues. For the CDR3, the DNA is TGCAGTACCAAGGGATGGGAGACCCAGTACTTC. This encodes CSTKGWETQYF.

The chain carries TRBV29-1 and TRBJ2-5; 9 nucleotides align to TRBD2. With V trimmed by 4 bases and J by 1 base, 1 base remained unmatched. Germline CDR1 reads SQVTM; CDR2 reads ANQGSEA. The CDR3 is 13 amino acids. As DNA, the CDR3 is TGCAGCGTTGTGACTAGCGGCCAAGAGACCCAGTACTTC. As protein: CSVVTSGQETQYF.

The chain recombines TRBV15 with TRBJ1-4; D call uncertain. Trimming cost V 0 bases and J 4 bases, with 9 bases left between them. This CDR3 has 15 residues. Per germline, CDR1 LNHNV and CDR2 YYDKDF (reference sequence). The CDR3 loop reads CATSREGKGNEKLFF. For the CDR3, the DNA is TGTGCCACCAGCAGAGAAGGGAAGGGTAATGAAAAACTGTTTTTT. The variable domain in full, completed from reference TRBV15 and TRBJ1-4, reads DAMVIQNPRYQVTQFGKPVTLSCSQTLNHNVMYWYQQKSSQAPKLLFHYYDKDFNNEADTPDNFQSRRPNTSFCFLDIRSPGLGDTAMYLCATSREGKGNEKLFFGSGTQLSVL.

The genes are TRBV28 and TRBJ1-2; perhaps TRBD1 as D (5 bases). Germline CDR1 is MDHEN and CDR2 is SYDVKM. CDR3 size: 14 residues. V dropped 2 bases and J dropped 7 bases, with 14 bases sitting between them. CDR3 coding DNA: TGTGCCAGCAGTTTAACTCAGGGATTGCGTGGCTACACCTTC. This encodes CASSLTQGLRGYTF.